Each of the 9 T cell receptor beta chains below was sequenced from the same sample in a study of CD8+ T cells in alopecia areata. Extracted from the samples, RNA was reverse transcribed into cDNA to serve as the sequencing template. Clones were sequenced by immunoSEQ multiplex PCR, and TCRdb holds only the in-frame ones, with some missing. The sample holds some 220,000 clones; approximately 57% are singletons and the top ten take roughly 1.5%. This sample's treatment: oral pan-JAK inhibitor, 5-10 mg twice daily. Sample: CD4+ T cells sorted from blood, taken at week 4, from a patient treated with tofacitinib. Receptor source: a human donor with alopecia areata.

This rearrangement joins TRBV29-1 to TRBJ1-2, with a possible D match to TRBD1 (5 bases). The V end lost 3 bases, the J end lost 8 bases, and 10 bases lay between the germline ends. Germline CDR1 is SQVTM and CDR2 is ANQGSEA. The CDR3 totals 11 residues. In DNA, the CDR3 is TGCAGCGTTGAGTCAGGGTTCGGCTACACCTTC. It encodes CSVESGFGYTF.

This clone was counted a few times. The chain links TRBV6-6 to TRBJ2-7; a weak D match, TRBD1 (5 bases). Per germline, CDR1 MNHNY and CDR2 SVGAGI (reference sequence). Trimming removed 6 bases from V and 2 bases from J, with 14 bases in between. The CDR3 loop spans 14 amino acids. CDR3 sequence reads: CASSLDSTTYEQYF. CDR3 DNA: TGTGCCAGCAGCTTAGACAGCACCACCTACGAGCAGTACTTC.

The rearrangement uses TRBV5-1 and TRBJ2-5, with TRBD1 matching 9 bases. Germline V gives CDR1 SGHRS, CDR2 YFSETQ. The CDR3 length is 16 residues. V dropped 3 bases and J dropped 2; count of bases not matched to a gene: 8. The CDR3 DNA is TGCGCCAGCAGCTGGACAGGGGCGACGTTTCAAGAGACCCAGTACTTC. This codes for CASSWTGATFQETQYF.

This clone was counted only a few times. Different DNA sequences within this sample yield the same CDR3. V usage is TRBV6-1 and J usage is TRBJ2-3; either TRBD1 or TRBD2 may supply D (5 bases each). Trimming shortened V by 1 base and J by 3 bases, and 5 bases separated the two germline ends. This CDR3 is 13 amino acids long. Germline-derived CDR1 and CDR2 are MNHNS and SASEGT. CDR3 nucleotides: TGTGCCAGCAGTGAAGGGGGGACAGATACGCAGTATTTT. It encodes CASSEGGTDTQYF.

This chain links TRBV9 with TRBJ1-6; D call uncertain. CDR1 and CDR2 (germline): SGDLS, YYNGEE. CDR3 length: 13 residues. V dropped 2 bases and J dropped 4 bases, with 4 bases sitting between them. Written as DNA, the CDR3 is TGTGCCAGCAGCGTTCAGTATAATTCACCCCTCCACTTT. It specifies CASSVQYNSPLHF. The entire variable domain, with the rest obtained from reference TRBV9 and TRBJ1-6, is as follows: DSGVTQTPKHLITATGQRVTLRCSPRSGDLSVYWYQQSLDQGLQFLIQYYNGEERAKGNILERFSAQQFPDLHSELNLSSLELGDSALYFCASSVQYNSPLHFGNGTRLTVT.

The rearrangement joins TRBV29-1 to TRBJ2-6; weak D call: TRBD1 (6 bases). V lost 4 bases to trimming and J lost 2 bases, with 6 bases between them. The CDR3 is 13 residues long. Germline CDR1 SQVTM, CDR2 ANQGSEA. DNA for the CDR3: TGCAGCGTTGGGACAGCTGGGGCCAACGTCCTGACTTTC. Its translation: CSVGTAGANVLTF. Filled out from reference TRBV29-1 and TRBJ2-6, the complete variable domain reads SAVISQKPSRDICQRGTSLTIQCQVDSQVTMMFWYRQQPGQSLTLIATANQGSEATYESGFVIDKFPISRPNLTFSTLTVSNMSPEDSSIYLCSVGTAGANVLTFGAGSRLTVL.

This clone was picked up a small number of times. DNA of the CDR3: TGCAGCGTTGGCCTTCTTAATCAGCAGTTCTTC. It codes for CSVGLLNQQFF. The V call is TRBV29-1, the J call TRBJ2-1, with unresolved D. V lost 4 bases, J lost 11 bases, and 12 bases lay in between. This CDR3 is 11 amino acids long. Germline CDR1 SQVTM, CDR2 ANQGSEA.

Comments on this clone: Other DNA sequences in this sample translate to the same CDR3. The chain employs TRBV29-1 and TRBJ2-3, with D perhaps matching TRBD1 or TRBD2 (6 bases each). The CDR3 loop spans 13 amino acids. Trimming pared 4 bases from V and 6 bases from J, leaving 14 bases between. Germline V gene lookup returns CDR1 SQVTM and CDR2 ANQGSEA. CDR3 sequence: CSVGGQEGDTQYF. Written as DNA, the CDR3 is TGCAGCGTTGGGGGGCAGGAGGGCGATACGCAGTATTTT.

J is TRBJ2-6 and V is TRBV6-1; D is possibly TRBD1 (5 bases). Trimming took off 7 bases at V and 0 bases at J, with 10 bases between the two ends. The CDR3 totals 15 residues. The germline V gene has CDR1 MNHNS and CDR2 SASEGT. The CDR3 DNA reads TGTGCCAGCATTAAGCAGGGCTCTGGGGCCAACGTCCTGACTTTC. It is translated as CASIKQGSGANVLTF.